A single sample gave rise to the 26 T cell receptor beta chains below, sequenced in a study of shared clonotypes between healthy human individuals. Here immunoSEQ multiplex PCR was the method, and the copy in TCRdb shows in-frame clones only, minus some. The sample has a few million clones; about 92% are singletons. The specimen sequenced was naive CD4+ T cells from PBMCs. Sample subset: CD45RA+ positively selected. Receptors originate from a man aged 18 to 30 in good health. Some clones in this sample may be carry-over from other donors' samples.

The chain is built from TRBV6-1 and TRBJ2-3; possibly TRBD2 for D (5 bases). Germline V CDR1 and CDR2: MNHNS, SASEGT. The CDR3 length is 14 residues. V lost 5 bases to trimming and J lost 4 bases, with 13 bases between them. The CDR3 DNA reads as TGTGCCAGCAGTCTGACAACTAGGCCAGATACGCAGTATTTT. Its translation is CASSLTTRPDTQYF.

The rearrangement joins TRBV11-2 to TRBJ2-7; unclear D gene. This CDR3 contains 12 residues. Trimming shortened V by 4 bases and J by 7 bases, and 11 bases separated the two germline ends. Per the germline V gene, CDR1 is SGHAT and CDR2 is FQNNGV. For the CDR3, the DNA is TGTGCCAGCAGCTACGGCGGCGATGAGCAGTACTTC. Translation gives CASSYGGDEQYF.

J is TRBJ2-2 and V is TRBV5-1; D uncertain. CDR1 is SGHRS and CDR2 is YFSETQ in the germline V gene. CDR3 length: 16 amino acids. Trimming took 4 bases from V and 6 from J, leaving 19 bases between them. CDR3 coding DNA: TGCGCCAGCAGCCCCCACTCGGAGTTGGGGTCCGGGGAGCTGTTTTTT. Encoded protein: CASSPHSELGSGELFF.

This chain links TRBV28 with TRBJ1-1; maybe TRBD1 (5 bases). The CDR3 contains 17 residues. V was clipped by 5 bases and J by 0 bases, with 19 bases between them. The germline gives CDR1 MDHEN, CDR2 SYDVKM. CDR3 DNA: TGTGCCAGCAGTAAGACCTCCTTGGGGCCTATGAACACTGAAGCTTTCTTT. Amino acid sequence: CASSKTSLGPMNTEAFF.

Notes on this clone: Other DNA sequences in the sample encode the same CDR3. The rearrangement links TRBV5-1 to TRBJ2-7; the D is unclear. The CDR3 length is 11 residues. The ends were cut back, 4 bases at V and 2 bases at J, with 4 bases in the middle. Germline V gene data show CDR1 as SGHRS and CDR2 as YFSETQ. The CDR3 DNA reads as TGCGCCAGCAGCCTGGCCTACGAGCAGTACTTC. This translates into CASSLAYEQYF.

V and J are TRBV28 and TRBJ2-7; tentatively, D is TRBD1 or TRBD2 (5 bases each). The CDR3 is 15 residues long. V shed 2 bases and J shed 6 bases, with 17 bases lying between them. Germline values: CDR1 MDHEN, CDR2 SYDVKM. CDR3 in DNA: TGTGCCAGCAGTTTACGCCTGGGGGTGGGTCGCGAGCAGTACTTC. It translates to CASSLRLGVGREQYF.

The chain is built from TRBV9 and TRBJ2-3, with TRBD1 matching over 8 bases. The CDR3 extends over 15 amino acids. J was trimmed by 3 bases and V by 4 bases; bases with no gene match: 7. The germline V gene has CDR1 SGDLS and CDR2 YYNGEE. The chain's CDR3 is CASSRLGQGTDTQYF. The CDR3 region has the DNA TGTGCCAGCAGCCGACTTGGACAGGGTACAGATACGCAGTATTTT.

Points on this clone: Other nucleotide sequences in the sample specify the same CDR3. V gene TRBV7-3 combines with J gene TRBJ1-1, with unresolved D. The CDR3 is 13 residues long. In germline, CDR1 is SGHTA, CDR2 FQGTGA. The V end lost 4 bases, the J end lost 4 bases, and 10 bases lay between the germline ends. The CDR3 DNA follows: TGTGCCAGCAGCTGGACCGGAGGCACTGAAGCTTTCTTT. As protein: CASSWTGGTEAFF.

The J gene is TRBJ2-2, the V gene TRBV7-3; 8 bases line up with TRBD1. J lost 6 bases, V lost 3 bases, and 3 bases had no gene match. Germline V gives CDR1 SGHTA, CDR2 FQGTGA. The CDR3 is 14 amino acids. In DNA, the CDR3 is TGTGCCAGCAGCTTCCCGGACAGGGCCGGGGAGCTGTTTTTT. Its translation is CASSFPDRAGELFF.

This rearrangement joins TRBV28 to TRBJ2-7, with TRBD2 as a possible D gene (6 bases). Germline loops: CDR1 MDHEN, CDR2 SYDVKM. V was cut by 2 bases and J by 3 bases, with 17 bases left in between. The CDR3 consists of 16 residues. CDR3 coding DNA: TGTGCCAGCAGTTTAAGGCCTAGCGCTATCCGCTACGAGCAGTACTTC. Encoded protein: CASSLRPSAIRYEQYF.

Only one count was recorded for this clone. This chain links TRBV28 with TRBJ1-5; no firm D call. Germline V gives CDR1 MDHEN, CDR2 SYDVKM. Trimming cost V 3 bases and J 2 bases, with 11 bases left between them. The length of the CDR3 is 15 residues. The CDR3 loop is CASSLWRKGNQPQHF. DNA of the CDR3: TGTGCCAGCAGTTTGTGGAGGAAGGGCAATCAGCCCCAGCATTTT.

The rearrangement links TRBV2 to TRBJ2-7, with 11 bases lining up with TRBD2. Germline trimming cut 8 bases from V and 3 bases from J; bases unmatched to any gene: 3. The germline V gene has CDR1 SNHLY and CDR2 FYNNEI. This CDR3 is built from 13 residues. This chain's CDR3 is CASLTSGNYEQYF. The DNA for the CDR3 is TGTGCCAGCCTGACTAGCGGGAACTACGAGCAGTACTTC.

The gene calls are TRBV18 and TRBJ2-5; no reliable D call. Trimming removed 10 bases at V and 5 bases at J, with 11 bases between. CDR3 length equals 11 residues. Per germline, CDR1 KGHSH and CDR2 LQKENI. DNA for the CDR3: TGTGCCACCGCGAAGGATGAGACCCAGTACTTC. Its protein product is CATAKDETQYF.

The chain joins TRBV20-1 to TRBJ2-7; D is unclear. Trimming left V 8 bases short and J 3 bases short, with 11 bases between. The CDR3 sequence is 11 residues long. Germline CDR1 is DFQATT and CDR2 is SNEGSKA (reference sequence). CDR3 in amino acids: CSSPRGYEQYF. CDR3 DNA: TGCAGTTCGCCGCGAGGCTACGAGCAGTACTTC.

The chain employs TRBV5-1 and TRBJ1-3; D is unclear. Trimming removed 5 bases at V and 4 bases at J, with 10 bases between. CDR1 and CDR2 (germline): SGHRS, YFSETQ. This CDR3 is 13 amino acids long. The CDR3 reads CASSNVAGNTIYF. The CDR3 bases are TGCGCCAGCAGTAATGTCGCCGGAAACACCATATATTTT.

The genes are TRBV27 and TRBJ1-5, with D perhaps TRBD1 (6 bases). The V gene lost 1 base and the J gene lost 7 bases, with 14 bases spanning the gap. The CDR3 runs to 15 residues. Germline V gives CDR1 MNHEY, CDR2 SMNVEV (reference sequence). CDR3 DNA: TGTGCCAGCAGTTTATACAGGGCCTTCGACCAGCCCCAGCATTTT. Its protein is CASSLYRAFDQPQHF.

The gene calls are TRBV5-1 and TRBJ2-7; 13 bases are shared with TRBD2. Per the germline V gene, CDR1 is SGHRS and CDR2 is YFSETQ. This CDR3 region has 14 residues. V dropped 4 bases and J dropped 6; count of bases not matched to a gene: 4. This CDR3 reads CASSTGTSGIEQYF. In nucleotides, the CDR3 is TGCGCCAGCAGCACAGGGACTAGCGGGATCGAGCAGTACTTC.

Here the CDR3 reads CASSPARPTGTLGGYTF. The DNA for the CDR3 is TGTGCCAGCTCACCGGCCCGTCCCACCGGGACGCTGGGGGGCTACACCTTC. This chain uses TRBV18 with TRBJ1-2, with D possibly TRBD1 on 5 matching bases. V shed 3 bases and J shed 8 bases, with 25 bases lying between them. The CDR3 runs 17 residues. Germline CDR1 KGHSH, CDR2 LQKENI.

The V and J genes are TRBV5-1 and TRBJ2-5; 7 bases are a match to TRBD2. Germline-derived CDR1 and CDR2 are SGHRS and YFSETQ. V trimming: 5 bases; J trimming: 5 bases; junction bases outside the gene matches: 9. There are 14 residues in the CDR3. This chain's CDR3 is CASSGGGPGETQYF. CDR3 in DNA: TGCGCCAGCAGTGGGGGAGGGCCCGGGGAGACCCAGTACTTC.

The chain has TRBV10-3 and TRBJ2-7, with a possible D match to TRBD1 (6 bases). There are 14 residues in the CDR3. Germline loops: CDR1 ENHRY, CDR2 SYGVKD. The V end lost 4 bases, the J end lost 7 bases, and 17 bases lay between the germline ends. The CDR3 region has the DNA TGTGCCATCAGTGTTCGACAGGTGGATCCGGAGCAGTACTTC. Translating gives CAISVRQVDPEQYF.

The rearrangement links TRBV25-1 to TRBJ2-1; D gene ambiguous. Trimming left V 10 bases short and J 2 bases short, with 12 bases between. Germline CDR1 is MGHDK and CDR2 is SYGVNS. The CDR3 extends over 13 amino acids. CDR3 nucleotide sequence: TGTGCCACCCTAGACAACCCCTACAATGAGCAGTTCTTC. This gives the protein CATLDNPYNEQFF.

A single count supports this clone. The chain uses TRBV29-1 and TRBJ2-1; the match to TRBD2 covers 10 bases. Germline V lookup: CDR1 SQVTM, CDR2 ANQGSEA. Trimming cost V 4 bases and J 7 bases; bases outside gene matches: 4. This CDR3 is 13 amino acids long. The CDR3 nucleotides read TGCAGCGTTGGGGGACTAGCGCGTAATGAGCAGTTCTTC. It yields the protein CSVGGLARNEQFF.

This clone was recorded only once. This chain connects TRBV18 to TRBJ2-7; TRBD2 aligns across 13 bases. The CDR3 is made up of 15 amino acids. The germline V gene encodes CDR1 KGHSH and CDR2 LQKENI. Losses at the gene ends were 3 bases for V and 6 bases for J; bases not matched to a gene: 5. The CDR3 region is CASSPPGLAGIEQYF. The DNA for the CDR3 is TGTGCCAGCTCACCCCCGGGACTAGCGGGGATCGAGCAGTACTTC.

The CDR3 DNA sequence: TGTGCCTGGAGCGCTGGGTCCTACGAGCAGTACTTC. Its translation: CAWSAGSYEQYF. The chain joins TRBV30 to TRBJ2-7; D remains ambiguous. CDR1 and CDR2 (germline): GTSNPN, SVGIG (reference sequence). This CDR3 comprises 12 residues. The germline V and J ends were trimmed by 3 bases and 1 base, with 7 bases remaining between them.

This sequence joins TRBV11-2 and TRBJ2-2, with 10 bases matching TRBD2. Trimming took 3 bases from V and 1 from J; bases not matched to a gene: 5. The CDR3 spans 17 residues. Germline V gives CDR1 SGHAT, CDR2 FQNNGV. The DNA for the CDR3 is TGTGCCAGCAGCTTGGCTAGCGGGAGATGGAACACCGGGGAGCTGTTTTTT. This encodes CASSLASGRWNTGELFF.

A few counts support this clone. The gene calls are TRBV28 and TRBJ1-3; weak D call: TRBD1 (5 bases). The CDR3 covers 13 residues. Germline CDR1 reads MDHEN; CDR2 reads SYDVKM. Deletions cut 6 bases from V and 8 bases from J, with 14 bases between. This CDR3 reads CASSFYLGDTIYF. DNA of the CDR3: TGTGCCAGCAGCTTTTATCTGGGGGACACCATATATTTT.